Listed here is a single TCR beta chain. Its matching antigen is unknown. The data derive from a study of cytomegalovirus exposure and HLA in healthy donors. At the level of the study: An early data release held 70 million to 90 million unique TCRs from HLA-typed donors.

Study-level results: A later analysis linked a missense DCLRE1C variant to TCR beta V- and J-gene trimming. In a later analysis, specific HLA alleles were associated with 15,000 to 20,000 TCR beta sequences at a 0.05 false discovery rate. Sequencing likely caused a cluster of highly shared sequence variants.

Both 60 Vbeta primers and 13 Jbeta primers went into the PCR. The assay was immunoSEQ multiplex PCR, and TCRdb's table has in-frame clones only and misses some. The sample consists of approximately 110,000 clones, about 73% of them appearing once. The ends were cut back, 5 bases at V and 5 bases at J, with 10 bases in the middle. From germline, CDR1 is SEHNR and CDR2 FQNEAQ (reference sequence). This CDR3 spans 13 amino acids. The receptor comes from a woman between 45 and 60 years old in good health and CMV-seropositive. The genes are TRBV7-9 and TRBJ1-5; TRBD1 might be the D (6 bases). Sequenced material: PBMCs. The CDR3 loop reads CASSLGGDQPQHF. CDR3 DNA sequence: TGTGCCAGCAGCCTAGGGGGGGATCAGCCCCAGCATTTT.